This passage covers 24 T cell receptor beta chains from one sample sequenced in a study of T cells in Graves' hyperthyroidism and ophthalmopathy. TCR beta CDR3 regions were amplified from RNA. With the HTBI primer set, the TCR CDR3 went through a first round of RT-PCR. TCRdb itself ran the multiplex PCR reads through MiXCR, one entry per CDR3 protein. The sample includes about 350,000 distinct CDR3 sequences, roughly 14% of them seen just once. The material sequenced was blood. Every receptor here comes from a woman aged 25-40 years with Graves' hyperthyroidism.

The sample holds many counts of this clonotype. The rearrangement links TRBV7-8 to TRBJ1-4; 7 positions match TRBD1. Germline-derived CDR1 and CDR2 are SGHVS and FQNEAQ. CDR3 length: 16 residues. J lost 0 bases, V lost 3 bases, and 4 bases had no gene match. The CDR3 nucleotides are TGTGCCAGCAGCTTGCGGACAGGCGCAACTAATGAAAAACTGTTTTTT. This gives the protein CASSLRTGATNEKLFF.

Details on this clonotype: The CDR3 does not close with the conserved phenylalanine or tryptophan, likely indicating a read error. The CDR3 nucleotides read TGCAGTGCTGCTGAGGGGGGGGGCCAAGAGACCCAGTACTCC. Residues: CSAAEGGGQETQYS. The J gene is TRBJ2-5, the V gene TRBV20-1; D perhaps matches TRBD2 (7 bases). Trimming left V 5 bases short and J 1 base short, with 14 bases between. The CDR3 sequence is 14 residues long. Germline V CDR1 and CDR2: DFQATT, SNEGSKA (reference sequence).

A few counts support this clonotype. V and J are TRBV30 and TRBJ2-3; 7 bases fit TRBD2. CDR3 length: 13 amino acids. J was trimmed by 4 bases and V by 3 bases; bases with no gene match: 4. Germline CDR1 and CDR2: GTSNPN and SVGIG (reference sequence). The CDR3 is CAWSVRGADTQYF. CDR3 coding DNA: TGTGCCTGGAGCGTCCGGGGGGCAGATACGCAGTATTTT.

The rearrangement uses TRBV6-1 and TRBJ2-7; D may be TRBD1 or TRBD2 (6 bases each). This CDR3 comprises 13 residues. V lost 8 bases, J lost 6 bases, and 17 bases lay in between. Germline CDR1 is MNHNS and CDR2 is SASEGT. The CDR3 loop is CASGGTLAGEQYF. In DNA, the CDR3 is TGTGCCAGCGGCGGGACACTTGCTGGCGAGCAGTACTTC.

This chain joins TRBV7-9 and TRBJ1-2; 9 nucleotides align to TRBD1. J gave up 8 bases and V 4 bases, and 8 bases lay outside the gene matches. The CDR3 has 14 residues. The germline CDR1 and CDR2 sequences are SEHNR and FQNEAQ (reference sequence). This chain's CDR3 is CASSSEGTGTGYTF. CDR3 nucleotide sequence: TGTGCCAGCAGCTCGGAGGGGACAGGGACCGGCTACACCTTC.

This clonotype was picked up a small number of times. This sequence joins TRBV27 and TRBJ2-1, with TRBD2 identical over 10 bases. The CDR3 extends over 16 amino acids. Germline V gene data show CDR1 as MNHEY and CDR2 as SMNVEV (reference sequence). Losses at the gene ends were 4 bases for V and 8 bases for J; bases not matched to a gene: 11. CDR3 bases: TGTGCCAGCAGTTCCCTCTCTAGCGGGAGATGGTATGAGCAGTTCTTC. Its protein is CASSSLSSGRWYEQFF.

This clonotype appeared a few times. This sequence joins TRBV4-1 and TRBJ2-3; 7 nucleotides line up with TRBD2. CDR3 length: 19 amino acids. Germline V CDR1 and CDR2: MGHRA, YSYEKL. Trimming removed 1 base from V and 2 bases from J; junction bases left unmatched: 15. The CDR3 nucleotides are TGCGCCAGCAGCCAAGTCGGCTCGGGGGGTGGCGGTCACACAGATACGCAGTATTTT. Amino acid sequence: CASSQVGSGGGGHTDTQYF.

The chain uses TRBV5-5 and TRBJ1-3; the match to TRBD1 covers 9 bases. Germline values: CDR1 SGHKS, CDR2 YYEKEE (reference sequence). The V segment lost 4 bases and the J segment 4 bases; nucleotides outside the gene matches: 12. This CDR3 comprises 17 residues. The CDR3 bases are TGTGCCAGCAGCAAAAGCGTGGGACAGGGAATCGGAAACACCATATATTTT. Its translation is CASSKSVGQGIGNTIYF.

This clonotype was detected only a few times. This rearrangement joins TRBV12-3 or TRBV12-4 to TRBJ2-1; perhaps TRBD2 as D (7 bases). V was pared by 6 bases and J by 6 bases, with 15 bases between. The CDR3 is 14 residues long. CDR3 sequence: CASSITGTTNEQFF. CDR3 nucleotide sequence: TGTGCCAGCAGCATCACAGGGACTACCAATGAGCAGTTCTTC.

The chain uses TRBV13 and TRBJ2-7, with D possibly being TRBD1 (6 bases). This CDR3 comprises 14 residues. Trimming shortened V by 3 bases and J by 2 bases, and 11 bases separated the two germline ends. The germline CDR1 and CDR2 sequences are PRHDT and FYEKMQ (reference sequence). The CDR3: CASSFQDRPYEQYF. Here the CDR3 DNA reads TGTGCCAGCAGCTTCCAGGACAGACCCTACGAGCAGTACTTC.

The sample holds many counts of this clonotype. The rearrangement joins TRBV7-8 to TRBJ2-7, with TRBD2 as a possible D gene (5 bases). Per germline, CDR1 SGHVS and CDR2 FQNEAQ. The CDR3 runs to 14 residues. The V end was cut by 5 bases, the J end by 0 bases, with 11 bases between. In DNA form, the CDR3 reads TGTGCCAGCAGCCCCCAGGACTTCTCCTACGAGCAGTACTTC. Its translation: CASSPQDFSYEQYF.

The chain employs TRBV30 and TRBJ1-2, with no clear D. CDR1 and CDR2 (germline): GTSNPN, SVGIG (reference sequence). The CDR3 runs 15 residues. Trimming took 0 bases from V and 9 from J, leaving 20 bases between them. CDR3 nucleotide sequence: TGTGCCTGGAGTGTCCGTGGGAGACGGTATTATCGCTACACCTTC. Translated, it gives CAWSVRGRRYYRYTF.

This clonotype was observed at least ten times. V and J are TRBV28 and TRBJ1-4; D possibly corresponds to TRBD1 (6 bases). Germline V gives CDR1 MDHEN, CDR2 SYDVKM. The CDR3 extends over 17 amino acids. Trimming took off 4 bases at V and 1 base at J, with 16 bases between the two ends. The CDR3 protein is CASSSPGRGQTNEKLFF. In DNA, the CDR3 is TGTGCCAGCAGTTCCCCCGGTCGGGGACAAACTAATGAAAAACTGTTTTTT.

Regarding this clonotype: A single base separates this from a much larger clone, so it may be a read error. The chain combines TRBV29-1 with TRBJ2-1; D gene uncertain. This CDR3 is built from 12 residues. V was clipped by 8 bases and J by 6 bases, with 14 bases between them. Germline V gene lookup returns CDR1 SQVTM and CDR2 ANQGSEA. The CDR3 here is CSHSGYCNEQFF. CDR3 bases: TGCAGCCACTCTGGGTACTGCAATGAGCAGTTCTTC.

This rearrangement joins TRBV5-6 to TRBJ1-2, with D perhaps matching TRBD1 (6 bases). V lost 4 bases, J lost 10 bases, and 26 bases lay in between. This CDR3 comprises 16 residues. CDR1 and CDR2 (germline): SGHDT, YYEEEE. The CDR3 region has the DNA TGTGCCAGCAGCCGAAGGGGGGTCCCCAGGCGGGAAGACTACACCTTC. Its translation is CASSRRGVPRREDYTF. Variable domain in full (rest from reference TRBV5-6 and TRBJ1-2): DAGVTQSPTHLIKTRGQQVTLRCSPKSGHDTVSWYQQALGQGPQFIFQYYEEEERQRGNFPDRFSGHQFPNYSSELNVNALLLGDSALYLCASSRRGVPRREDYTFGSGTRLTVV.

This clonotype appeared many times. The V and J genes are TRBV15 and TRBJ1-1, with 7 bases lining up with TRBD1. CDR3 length: 17 residues. CDR1 is LNHNV and CDR2 is YYDKDF in the germline V gene (reference sequence). The ends lost 5 bases at V and 4 bases at J; junction bases unmatched: 16. The CDR3 spells CATSPRQGLGIATEAFF. DNA of the CDR3: TGTGCCACCAGCCCAAGACAGGGTCTTGGGATTGCCACTGAAGCTTTCTTT. Full variable domain (missing parts from reference TRBV15 and TRBJ1-1): DAMVIQNPRYQVTQFGKPVTLSCSQTLNHNVMYWYQQKSSQAPKLLFHYYDKDFNNEADTPDNFQSRRPNTSFCFLDIRSPGLGDTAMYLCATSPRQGLGIATEAFFGQGTRLTVV.

This clonotype has just a few counts. The V gene is TRBV5-4, the J gene TRBJ2-3, with a weak D call TRBD1 (7 bases). The CDR3 totals 17 residues. Germline values: CDR1 SGHNT, CDR2 YYREEE (reference sequence). V was trimmed by 4 bases and J by 2 bases, leaving 20 bases between them. The CDR3 is CASSGNRGGDFTDTQYF. The CDR3 coding sequence is TGTGCCAGCAGCGGTAACAGGGGAGGAGATTTCACAGATACGCAGTATTTT. The whole variable domain, remainder taken from reference TRBV5-4 and TRBJ2-3, is ETGVTQSPTHLIKTRGQQVTLRCSSQSGHNTVSWYQQALGQGPQFIFQYYREEENGRGNFPPRFSGLQFPNYSSELNVNALELDDSALYLCASSGNRGGDFTDTQYFGPGTRLTVL.

This clonotype has a count of ten or more. The chain links TRBV29-1 to TRBJ2-7; TRBD1 might be the D (6 bases). V was pared by 4 bases and J by 2 bases, with 18 bases between. This CDR3 has 15 residues. CDR1 and CDR2 from the germline V gene are SQVTM and ANQGSEA. The CDR3 nucleotides are TGCAGCGTTGGGGCTAGGCCAGGGGATACCTACGAGCAGTACTTC. It specifies CSVGARPGDTYEQYF.

In its sample, this clonotype was seen a few times. The junction departs from the called germline gene at one end, perhaps through a read error. The rearrangement uses TRBV28 and TRBJ2-5; D uncertain. Germline V gene data show CDR1 as MDHEN and CDR2 as SYDVKM. The CDR3 contains 8 residues. For the CDR3, the DNA is TGCTACCAAGAGACCCAGTACTTC. It encodes CYQETQYF.

This clonotype occurred many times. The CDR3 nucleotides read TGTGCCAGCAGTCCCTCTAGCTACGGCATTCAGTACTTC. Protein sequence: CASSPSSYGIQYF. The rearrangement joins TRBV28 to TRBJ2-4; TRBD2 is a possible D gene (5 bases). Germline lookup yields CDR1 MDHEN and CDR2 SYDVKM. The ends were cut back, 5 bases at V and 9 bases at J, with 14 bases in the middle. This CDR3 has 13 amino acids.

This clonotype was counted between two and nine times. This chain joins TRBV3-1 and TRBJ2-5; unclear D gene. Germline CDR1 reads LGHDT; CDR2 reads YNNKEL (reference sequence). The CDR3 is 15 amino acids. The V and J ends lost 1 base and 1 base respectively, with 10 bases between them. The DNA of the CDR3 is TGTGCCAGCAGCCAAGCGGGCTTTGGCCAAGAGACCCAGTACTTC. As protein: CASSQAGFGQETQYF.

This clonotype was seen at least ten times. The V gene is TRBV20-1, the J gene TRBJ2-2, with D possibly being TRBD2 (6 bases). This CDR3 spans 15 amino acids. CDR1 is DFQATT and CDR2 is SNEGSKA in the germline V gene (reference sequence). Trimming removed 5 bases at V and 0 bases at J, with 13 bases between. The CDR3 is CSADVGGTNTGELFF. CDR3 in DNA: TGCAGTGCTGATGTTGGGGGGACGAACACCGGGGAGCTGTTTTTT.

This clonotype was detected only a few times. This sequence joins TRBV6-1 and TRBJ2-3; 7 bases agree with TRBD2. The J segment lost 4 bases and the V segment lost 0 bases, leaving 7 bases of the junction unmatched. This CDR3 contains 16 residues. The germline gives CDR1 MNHNS, CDR2 SASEGT. The CDR3 sequence is CASSEASGRGSDTQYF. In nucleotides, the CDR3 is TGTGCCAGCAGTGAAGCGAGTGGGAGGGGTTCAGATACGCAGTATTTT.

This clonotype was seen only a few times. This chain links TRBV20-1 with TRBJ2-3, with 9 bases that match TRBD2. CDR3 size: 13 residues. Germline CDR1 DFQATT, CDR2 SNEGSKA (reference sequence). V was pared by 5 bases and J by 4 bases, with 4 bases of the junction left unmatched. CDR3 DNA: TGCAGTGCTTTCACTAGCGGGCCAGATACGCAGTATTTT. It is translated as CSAFTSGPDTQYF.